The present entry profiles one T cell receptor (beta chain) with its context. Its antigen remains unknown. Here immunoSEQ multiplex PCR was the method, and the copy in TCRdb shows in-frame clones only, minus some. This table has 90,000 to 95,000 clones, about 87% appearing once. The data belong to a study of T cells in localized non-small cell lung cancer. General study points: Exceeding tumor, uninvolved adjacent lung had the highest T cell clonality. Median detection of top 100 tumor clones in adjacent lung was under 75 clones. Heterogeneity stays possible, as sequencing covered only one tumor region. Higher blood T cell density tracked longer overall survival.

The length of the CDR3 is 14 residues. Per the germline V gene, CDR1 is MDHEN and CDR2 is SYDVKM. V dropped 5 bases and J dropped 7 bases, with 12 bases sitting between them. The sample here was peripheral blood, taken before any cancer treatment. The clonotype comes from a man aged 40 to 70 with stage I squamous cell lung carcinoma. V usage is TRBV28 and J usage is TRBJ1-6; weak D call: TRBD1 (6 bases). CDR3 amino acids: CASSQGGRNSPLHF. CDR3 DNA: TGTGCCAGCAGTCAAGGGGGTCGGAATTCACCCCTCCACTTT.